This TCR beta chain was recovered during a study of human T cells and chemical hapten exposure. Study overall: The variation in per-sample TCR yields arose mainly from small differences in pooled library volumes. The study's findings and limits: TCRs above 1 in 1000 frequency stayed constant with DPC sensitization.

Comment on this clonotype: The antigen is not known.

The library attached unique molecular identifiers to individual cDNA molecules. Study processing details: Sample TCR counts, which ranged from roughly 20,000 to 750,000, had a median of around 93,000. TCRdb re-called the RACE reads through MiXCR, storing one row per CDR3 protein. TCRdb's processing, not the authors', yielded these V and J calls. The sample has around 65,000 distinct CDR3 sequences, under 7.5% seen once. Time point defined: healthy volunteer bleed at 6 weeks. It was from unfractionated whole blood that total RNA was extracted. The CDR3 is made up of 20 amino acids. CDR1 and CDR2 from the germline V gene are SGHTA and FQGNSA. Trimming at V came to 2 bases and at J to 0 bases, leaving 10 bases not matched to a gene.

Sequenced: whole blood. This clonotype originated in a female donor in good health. Some clones in this sample may be carry-over from other donors' samples. The chain uses TRBV7-2 and TRBJ2-1; 13 bases line up with TRBD2. CDR3 sequence reads: CASSLPGLAGDLSSYNEQFF. For the CDR3, the DNA is TGTGCCAGCAGCTTACCCGGACTAGCGGGAGACCTTAGCTCCTACAATGAGCAGTTCTTC. The full variable domain, in which reference TRBV7-2 and TRBJ2-1 provide the parts outside the CDR3, is GAGVSQSPSNKVTEKGKDVELRCDPISGHTALYWYRQSLGQGLEFLIYFQGNSAPDKSGLPSDRFSAERTGGSVSTLTIQRTQQEDSAVYLCASSLPGLAGDLSSYNEQFFGPGTRLTVL.